This is a list of T cell receptor beta chains from one sample in a study of T cell responses to AZD1222 COVID-19 vaccine. Sequenced by immunoSEQ multiplex PCR; TCRdb stores in-frame clones only, minus some. This repertoire shows 40,000 to 55,000 clones, approximately 86% found once; its top ten account for less than 7%. This sample comprised peripheral blood, obtained 28 days after the second AZD1222 dose. The origin of the receptors is an adult who received the AZD1222 COVID-19 vaccine. CDR3s include the opening cysteine and the closing phenylalanine or tryptophan. The order of the fields is J gene, V gene, clone size, CDR3 protein. Clone size appears in some rows only: once, few, many, or a class for an expanded clone.

TRBJ1-1,TRBV11-2,.,CASSLHLTGGLLTPRLRIGEAFF
TRBJ2-2,TRBV9,.,CASSPRTSPGELFF
TRBJ2-3,TRBV7-9,.,CASSFRTSGSVDTQYF
TRBJ2-7,TRBV3-1/TRBV3-2,.,CASSQAAGSYEQYF
TRBJ2-7,TRBV6-5,once,CASSSNPEGASYEQYF
TRBJ2-7,TRBV7-8,.,CASSLAGTLGYEQYF
TRBJ2-3,TRBV9,.,CASSPSVTSGRMTDTQYF
TRBJ2-7,TRBV6-5,.,CATADSGNYEQYF
TRBJ1-1,TRBV18,.,CASSPQGDTEAFF
TRBJ1-1,TRBV7-2,few,CASSLVDTEAFF
TRBJ1-2,TRBV2,.,CASSGRSYGYTF
TRBJ2-3,TRBV5-1,once,CASSSGPGTGAADTQYF
TRBJ1-4,TRBV7-2,.,CASSSVGQNNEKLFF
TRBJ1-3,TRBV19,.,CASSIVAGGNTIYF
TRBJ1-4,TRBV21-1,.,CASSISVPGEKLFF
TRBJ2-1,TRBV28,.,CASSGTSGPGNNEQFF
TRBJ2-1,TRBV7-2,.,CASIPSGRTHLSEQFF
TRBJ2-3,TRBV6-1,.,CASSERERGVVGDTQYF
TRBJ2-7,TRBV12-3/TRBV12-4,.,CASSLGTGFEQYF